These T cell receptor beta chains were read from a single sample in a study of spatial heterogeneity in lung cancer. TCRdb reanalysed the 5' RACE reads using MiXCR and keeps one entry per CDR3 protein. The sample includes under 150,000 distinct CDR3 sequences, 10% to 15% seen only once; the top ten take 16%. Sequences were derived from PBMCs, sampled at follow-up. These receptor sequences come from a male donor with early-stage non-small cell lung cancer. CDR3s include the opening cysteine and the closing phenylalanine or tryptophan. D genes are given only for firm matches. Rows may omit the clone size; those that give it use once, few, many or a size class.

size,V,J,D,DNA,CDR3
many,TRBV7-8,TRBJ2-3,-,TGTGCCAGCAGCTCCGATACGAGCACAGATACGCAGTATTTT,CASSSDTSTDTQYF
-,TRBV5-1,TRBJ2-3,-,TGCGCCAGCAGCTTGGGGTTAGCAATCACAGATACGCAGTATTTT,CASSLGLAITDTQYF
many,TRBV20-1,TRBJ1-1,TRBD1,TGCAGTGCTAGAGTTGGGACAGCTAACACTGAAGCTTTCTTT,CSARVGTANTEAFF
few,TRBV2,TRBJ2-3,-,TGTGCCAGCAGTCCGGACGCTAGCACAGATACGCAGTATTTT,CASSPDASTDTQYF
many,TRBV7-2,TRBJ2-7,TRBD1,TGTGCCAGCAGCCCGCGACAGGGAACCTACGAGCAGTACTTC,CASSPRQGTYEQYF
few,TRBV6-2/TRBV6-3,TRBJ2-2,-,TGTGCCAGCAGACAAGCTCGACGGGAGCTGTTTTTT,CASRQARRELFF
-,TRBV10-1,TRBJ2-1,TRBD2,TGCGCCAGCAGGTCGGGACTAGCTTCTGAGCAGTCCTTC,CASRSGLASEQSF
few,TRBV28,TRBJ1-5,-,TGTGCCAGCAGTACGCCTCGGGTGGCGGGTCAGCCCCAGCATTTT,CASSTPRVAGQPQHF
many,TRBV7-8,TRBJ2-3,TRBD2,TGTGCCAGCAGCCCCCGTTTGAGCGGGGGGGCTGCTAGCACAGATACGCAGTATTTT,CASSPRLSGGAASTDTQYF
-,TRBV7-3,TRBJ2-7,-,TGTGCCAGCAGCCCGATGACCTACGAGCAGTACTTC,CASSPMTYEQYF
many,TRBV28,TRBJ2-5,TRBD2,TGTGCCAGCAGTGGGGCGGCGGGGGGGCAAGAGACCCAGTACTTC,CASSGAAGGQETQYF
-,TRBV30,TRBJ2-3,-,TGTGCCTGGAGGGCAGGCCGACCGGCAGATACGCAGTATTTT,CAWRAGRPADTQYF
-,TRBV12-3/TRBV12-4,TRBJ2-3,TRBD2,TGTGCCAGCAGAGGGACTAGCGGGGTCACAGATACGCAGTATTTT,CASRGTSGVTDTQYF
many,TRBV29-1,TRBJ2-7,-,TGCAGCGTGGCCCTTATGGACGAGCAGTACTTC,CSVALMDEQYF
many,TRBV20-1,TRBJ2-1,TRBD2,TGCAGTGCTAGAGATCCGCGACTAGCGTACAATGAGCAGTTCTTC,CSARDPRLAYNEQFF
few,TRBV7-9,TRBJ1-1,-,TGTGCCAGCAGCTTAGGCGGGTCTTCTGAAGCTTTCTTT,CASSLGGSSEAFF
-,TRBV5-8,TRBJ1-3,TRBD1,TGTGCCAGCAGCTTTCTGGGACAGGGACCTGGAAACACCATATATTTT,CASSFLGQGPGNTIYF
many,TRBV29-1,TRBJ1-1,TRBD1,TGCAGCGTGACAGGGGGCGGGGGCACTGAAGCTTTCTTT,CSVTGGGGTEAFF
many,TRBV2,TRBJ2-2,TRBD1,TGTGCCAGCAGTGACGAGACAGGGCTAACCGGGGAGCTGTTTTTT,CASSDETGLTGELFF
-,TRBV27,TRBJ1-2,-,TGTGCCAGCAGTTTATCATCAGGGGCAGACTATGGCTACACCTTC,CASSLSSGADYGYTF
-,TRBV12-3/TRBV12-4,TRBJ2-1,TRBD1,TGTGCCAGCAGTTTCAGGGGACAGCCTAACAATGAGCAGTTCTTC,CASSFRGQPNNEQFF
-,TRBV7-9,TRBJ1-4,-,TGTGCCAGCAGCTTGGGGTATAATGAAAAACTGTTTTTT,CASSLGYNEKLFF
many,TRBV9,TRBJ1-6,TRBD1,TGTGCCAGCAGCCCCCCAGGGGGCTCACCCCTCCACTTT,CASSPPGGSPLHF
-,TRBV28,TRBJ2-5,TRBD1,TGTGCCAGCAGTTTATTAAGGGGGCGAGAGACCCAGTACTTC,CASSLLRGRETQYF
-,TRBV3-1,TRBJ1-2,-,TGTGCCAGCAGCCAAGAAGGTCGTATCCCCCTAGGGGGCTACACCTTC,CASSQEGRIPLGGYTF
few,TRBV5-5,TRBJ1-5,-,TGTGCCAGCAGCTTCCACAGGGCGGGTCAGCCCCAGCATTTT,CASSFHRAGQPQHF
-,TRBV20-1,TRBJ2-7,-,TGCAGTGCGGGACGGAGGCGCACCTACGAGCAGTACTTC,CSAGRRRTYEQYF
-,TRBV20-1,TRBJ1-2,-,TGCAGCCCCGGGATGGGAGGCTACACCTTC,CSPGMGGYTF
many,TRBV12-3/TRBV12-4,TRBJ1-2,-,TGTGCCAGCAGCCCAGGGCTACAGGCTAACTATGGCTACACCTTC,CASSPGLQANYGYTF
-,TRBV6-5,TRBJ1-2,-,TGTGCCAGCAGTTACATGCCGGGGGGCTCTAACTATGGCTACACCTTC,CASSYMPGGSNYGYTF
many,TRBV5-1,TRBJ2-1,-,TGCGCCAGCAGCCCGGGACTTAACAATGAGCAGTTCTTC,CASSPGLNNEQFF
many,TRBV10-3,TRBJ1-2,TRBD1,TGTGCCATCGACAGGGGGCCTTCTGGCTACACCTTC,CAIDRGPSGYTF
-,TRBV5-1,TRBJ1-1,-,TGCGCCAGCAGCCGGGACCTGAACACTGAAGCTTTCTTT,CASSRDLNTEAFF
-,TRBV9,TRBJ1-1,-,TGTGCCAGCAGCGTAGTGTCAGGGTATACTGAAGCTTTCTTT,CASSVVSGYTEAFF
few,TRBV12-3/TRBV12-4,TRBJ1-4,-,TGTGCCAGCAGTCTCAGGGACCGTAATGAAAAACTGTTTTTT,CASSLRDRNEKLFF
few,TRBV6-6,TRBJ2-5,-,TGTGCCAGCAGTTACACCGGGCAAGAGACCCAGTACTTC,CASSYTGQETQYF
-,TRBV10-3,TRBJ2-7,-,TGTGCCATCAGTGAGTCGACGGGTAGGGGTGGCGAGCAGTACTTC,CAISESTGRGGEQYF
-,TRBV2,TRBJ2-1,-,TGTGCCAGCAGCGCCGGGACACGAGCCTACAATGAGCAGTTCTTC,CASSAGTRAYNEQFF
few,TRBV7-2,TRBJ2-4,TRBD2,TGTGCCAGCAGCCTGACTAGCGGGGGGACTCTAGCCAAAAACATTCAGTACTTC,CASSLTSGGTLAKNIQYF
-,TRBV20-1,TRBJ2-3,TRBD2,TGCAGTGCTAGGGGACTAGCGGGATCTGGCACAGATACGCAGTATTTT,CSARGLAGSGTDTQYF
-,TRBV13,TRBJ2-1,-,TGTGCCAGCAGCTTAGATCGGTCCGATGAGCAGTTCTTC,CASSLDRSDEQFF
-,TRBV6-2/TRBV6-3,TRBJ1-2,-,TGTGCCAGCAGCGACGCTAACTATGGCTACACCTTC,CASSDANYGYTF
many,TRBV20-1,TRBJ1-2,-,TGCAGTGCATTTACCCGGTCGGGGCCTTTAAACTATGGCTACACCTTC,CSAFTRSGPLNYGYTF
few,TRBV20-1,TRBJ1-2,-,TGCAGTGTTGATCGGGACTATGGCTACACCTTC,CSVDRDYGYTF
-,TRBV6-5,TRBJ1-2,TRBD1,TGTGCCAGCAGTTACGGGGGACAGGACTATGGCTACACCTTC,CASSYGGQDYGYTF
many,TRBV6-2/TRBV6-3,TRBJ1-2,-,TGTGCCAGCAGCCTAACAACAGGGTTCCACTATGGCTACACCTTC,CASSLTTGFHYGYTF